This TCR beta chain was documented in a study of T cell repertoires in cytomegalovirus infection. Background on the study: In the study, CMV epitopes included recently identified HLA-C-restricted and well-studied HLA-B-restricted ones.

Study findings and constraints: Cumulative public TCR beta family frequency identified carriers of CMV plus the relevant HLA.

TCRdb used MiXCR to reprocess the reads, holding one entry per CDR3 protein. The sample contains around 710,000 distinct CDR3 sequences, approximately 32% of which appear only once. Points on this clonotype: Its antigen is currently unknown.

V lost 4 bases and J 6 bases, leaving 16 bases between the germline ends. The CDR3 has 14 amino acids. Germline CDR1 SEHNR, CDR2 FQNEAQ (reference sequence). The sequence was collected from a human donor in good health (CMV status not recorded). Some clones in this sample may be carry-over from other donors' samples. V gene TRBV7-9 combines with J gene TRBJ2-7, with D perhaps being TRBD1 or TRBD2 (6 bases each). Sequenced material: cultured CD8+ T cells from PBMCs, taken from culture after CMV antigen stimulation. The CDR3 sequence is CASSSDGGSGEQYF. CDR3 DNA: TGTGCCAGCAGCTCCGACGGGGGCTCGGGCGAGCAGTACTTC.